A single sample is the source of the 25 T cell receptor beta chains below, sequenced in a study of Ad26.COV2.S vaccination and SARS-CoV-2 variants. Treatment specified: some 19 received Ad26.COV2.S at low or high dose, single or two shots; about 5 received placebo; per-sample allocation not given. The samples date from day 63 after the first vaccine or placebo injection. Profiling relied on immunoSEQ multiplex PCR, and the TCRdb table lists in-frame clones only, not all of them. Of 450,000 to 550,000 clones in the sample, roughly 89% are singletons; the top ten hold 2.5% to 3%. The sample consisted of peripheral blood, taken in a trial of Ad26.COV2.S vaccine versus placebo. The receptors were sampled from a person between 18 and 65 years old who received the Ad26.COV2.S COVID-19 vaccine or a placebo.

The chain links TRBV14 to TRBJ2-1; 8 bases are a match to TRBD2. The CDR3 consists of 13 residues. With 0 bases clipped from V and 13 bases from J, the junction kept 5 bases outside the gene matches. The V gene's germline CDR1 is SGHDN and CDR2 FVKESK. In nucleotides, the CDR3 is TGTGCCAGCAGCCAAGATAGAGGGACTAGTCAGTTCTTC. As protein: CASSQDRGTSQFF. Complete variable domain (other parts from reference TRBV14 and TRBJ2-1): EAGVTQFPSHSVIEKGQTVTLRCDPISGHDNLYWYRRVMGKEIKFLLHFVKESKQDESGMPNNRFLAERTGGTYSTLKVQPAELEDSGVYFCASSQDRGTSQFFGPGTRLTVL.

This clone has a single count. The CDR3 DNA reads TGTGCCAGCAGTGAGGAGCTAGCGGGATACACCGGGGAGCTGTTTTTT. Protein: CASSEELAGYTGELFF. The rearrangement links TRBV2 to TRBJ2-2; 9 bases fit TRBD2. The trim removed 3 bases at V and 3 bases at J, leaving 5 bases unmatched. Germline V CDR1 and CDR2: SNHLY, FYNNEI. CDR3 length: 16 residues.

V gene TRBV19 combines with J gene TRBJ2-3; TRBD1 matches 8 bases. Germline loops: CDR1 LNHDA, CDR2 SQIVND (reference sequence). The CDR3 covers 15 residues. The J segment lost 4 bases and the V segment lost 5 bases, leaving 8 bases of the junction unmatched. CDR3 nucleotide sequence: TGTGCCAGTAGTCTGAGACAGGGGTTGGCAGATACGCAGTATTTT. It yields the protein CASSLRQGLADTQYF.

CDR3 bases: TGTGCCAGCAGCTCAGCGGGAGGGAGGCAAGAGACCCAGTACTTC. Protein sequence: CASSSAGGRQETQYF. The chain joins TRBV9 to TRBJ2-5, with 10 bases identical to TRBD2. Germline values: CDR1 SGDLS, CDR2 YYNGEE. The CDR3 loop spans 15 amino acids. Losses at the gene ends were 4 bases for V and 2 bases for J; bases not matched to a gene: 5.

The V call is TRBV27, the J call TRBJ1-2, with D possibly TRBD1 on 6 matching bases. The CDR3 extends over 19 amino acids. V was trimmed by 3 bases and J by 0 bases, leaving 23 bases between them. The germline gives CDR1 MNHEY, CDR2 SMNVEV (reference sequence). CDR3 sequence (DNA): TGTGCCAGCAGTTTTTCCATGAGGGGGGGCCTATTTTCTAACTATGGCTACACCTTC. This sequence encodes CASSFSMRGGLFSNYGYTF.

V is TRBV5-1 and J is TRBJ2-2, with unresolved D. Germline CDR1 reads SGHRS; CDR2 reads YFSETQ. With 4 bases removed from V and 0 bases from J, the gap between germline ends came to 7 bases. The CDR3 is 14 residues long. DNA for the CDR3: TGCGCCAGCAGCATCTCGGCGAACACCGGGGAGCTGTTTTTT. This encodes CASSISANTGELFF.

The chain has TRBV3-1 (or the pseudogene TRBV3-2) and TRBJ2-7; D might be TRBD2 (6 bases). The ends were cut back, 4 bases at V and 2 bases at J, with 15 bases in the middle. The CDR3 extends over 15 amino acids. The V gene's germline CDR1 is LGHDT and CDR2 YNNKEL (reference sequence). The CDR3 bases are TGTGCCAGCAGCCCCGGGGGTCAGGGAACCTACGAGCAGTACTTC. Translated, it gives CASSPGGQGTYEQYF.

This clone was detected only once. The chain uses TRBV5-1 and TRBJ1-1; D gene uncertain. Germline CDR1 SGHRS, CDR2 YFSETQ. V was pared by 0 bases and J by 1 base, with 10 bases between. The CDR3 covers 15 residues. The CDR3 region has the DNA TGCGCCAGCAGCTTGGATCCTTCGGGGAACACTGAAGCTTTCTTT. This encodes CASSLDPSGNTEAFF.

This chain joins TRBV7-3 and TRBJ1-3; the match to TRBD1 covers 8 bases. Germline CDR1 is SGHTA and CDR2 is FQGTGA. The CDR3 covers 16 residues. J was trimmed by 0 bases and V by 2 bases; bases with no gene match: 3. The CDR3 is CASSLGGTGSGNTIYF. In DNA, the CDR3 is TGTGCCAGCAGCTTAGGGGGGACAGGCTCTGGAAACACCATATATTTT.

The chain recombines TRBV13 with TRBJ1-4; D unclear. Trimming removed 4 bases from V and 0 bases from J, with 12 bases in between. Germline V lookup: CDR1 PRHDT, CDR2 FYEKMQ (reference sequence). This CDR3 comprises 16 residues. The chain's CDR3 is CASSSVTQTTNEKLFF. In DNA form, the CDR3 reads TGTGCCAGCAGCTCCGTGACGCAAACAACTAATGAAAAACTGTTTTTT.

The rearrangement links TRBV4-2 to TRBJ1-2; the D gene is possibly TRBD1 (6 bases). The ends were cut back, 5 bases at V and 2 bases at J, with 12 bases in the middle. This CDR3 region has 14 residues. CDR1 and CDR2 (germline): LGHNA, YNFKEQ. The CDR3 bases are TGTGCCAGCAGCTCGCAGGGGCCCAACTATGGCTACACCTTC. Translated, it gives CASSSQGPNYGYTF.

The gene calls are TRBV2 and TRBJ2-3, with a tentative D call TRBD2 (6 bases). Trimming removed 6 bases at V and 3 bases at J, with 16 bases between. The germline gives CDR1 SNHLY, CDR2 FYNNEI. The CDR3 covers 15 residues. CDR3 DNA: TGTGCCAGCAGGGGCACTAGCATGGGGACAGATACGCAGTATTTT. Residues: CASRGTSMGTDTQYF.

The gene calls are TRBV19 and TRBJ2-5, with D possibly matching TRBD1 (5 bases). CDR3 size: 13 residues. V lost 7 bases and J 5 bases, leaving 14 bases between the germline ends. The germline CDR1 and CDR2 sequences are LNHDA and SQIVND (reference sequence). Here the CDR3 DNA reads TGTGCCAGTAAGGGCAGGGCCCTGGAGACCCAGTACTTC. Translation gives CASKGRALETQYF.

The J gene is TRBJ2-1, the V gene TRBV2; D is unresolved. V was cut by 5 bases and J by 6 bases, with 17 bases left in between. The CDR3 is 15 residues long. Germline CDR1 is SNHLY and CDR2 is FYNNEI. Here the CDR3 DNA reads TGTGCCAGCAGTACGGTCCGTCCCGGAGTCAATGAGCAGTTCTTC. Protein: CASSTVRPGVNEQFF. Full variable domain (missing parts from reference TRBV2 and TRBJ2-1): EPEVTQTPSHQVTQMGQEVILRCVPISNHLYFYWYRQILGQKVEFLVSFYNNEISEKSEIFDDQFSVERPDGSNFTLKIRSTKLEDSAMYFCASSTVRPGVNEQFFGPGTRLTVL.

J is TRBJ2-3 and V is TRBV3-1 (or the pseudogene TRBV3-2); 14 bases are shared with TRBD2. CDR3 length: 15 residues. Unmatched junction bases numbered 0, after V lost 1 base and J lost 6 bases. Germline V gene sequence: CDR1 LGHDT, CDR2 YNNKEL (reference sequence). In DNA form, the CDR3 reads TGTGCCAGCAGCCAAGGGACTAGCGGGGGGGATACGCAGTATTTT. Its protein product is CASSQGTSGGDTQYF.

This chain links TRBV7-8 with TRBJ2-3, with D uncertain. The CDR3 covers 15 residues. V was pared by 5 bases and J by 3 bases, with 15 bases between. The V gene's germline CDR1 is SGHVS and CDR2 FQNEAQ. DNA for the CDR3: TGTGCCAGCAGCCGAGACTGGGCCAGGACAGATACGCAGTATTTT. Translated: CASSRDWARTDTQYF. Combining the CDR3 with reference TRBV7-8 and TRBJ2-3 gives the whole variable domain GAGVSQSPRYKVAKRGQDVALRCDPISGHVSLFWYQQALGQGPEFLTYFQNEAQLDKSGLPSDRFFAERPEGSVSTLKIQRTQQEDSAVYLCASSRDWARTDTQYFGPGTRLTVL.

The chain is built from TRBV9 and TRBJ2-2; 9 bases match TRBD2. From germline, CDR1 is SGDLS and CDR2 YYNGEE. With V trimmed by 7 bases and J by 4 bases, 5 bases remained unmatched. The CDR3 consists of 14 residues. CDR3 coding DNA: TGTGCCAGCCAAGCGGGGGGCACCACCGGGGAGCTGTTTTTT. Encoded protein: CASQAGGTTGELFF.

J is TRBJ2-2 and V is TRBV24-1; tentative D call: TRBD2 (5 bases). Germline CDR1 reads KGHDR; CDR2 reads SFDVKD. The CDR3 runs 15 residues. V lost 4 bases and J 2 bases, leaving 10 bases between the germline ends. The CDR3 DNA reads TGTGCCACCAGTGACCATACTAGAAACACCGGGGAGCTGTTTTTT. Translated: CATSDHTRNTGELFF.

The CDR3 protein is CASSGDVGLSNQPQHF. DNA of the CDR3: TGTGCCAGCAGTGGGGACGTAGGGCTTAGCAATCAGCCCCAGCATTTT. The gene calls are TRBV11-2 and TRBJ1-5; D may be TRBD1 (5 bases). CDR1 and CDR2 from the germline V gene are SGHAT and FQNNGV. V shed 6 bases and J shed 0 bases, with 15 bases lying between them. The CDR3 sequence is 16 residues long.

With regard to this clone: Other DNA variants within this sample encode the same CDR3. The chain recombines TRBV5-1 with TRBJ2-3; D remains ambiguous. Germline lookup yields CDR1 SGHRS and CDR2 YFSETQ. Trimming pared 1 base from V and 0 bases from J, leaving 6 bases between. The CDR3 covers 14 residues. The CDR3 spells CASSLLPSTDTQYF. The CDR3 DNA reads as TGCGCCAGCAGCTTGCTCCCTAGCACAGATACGCAGTATTTT.

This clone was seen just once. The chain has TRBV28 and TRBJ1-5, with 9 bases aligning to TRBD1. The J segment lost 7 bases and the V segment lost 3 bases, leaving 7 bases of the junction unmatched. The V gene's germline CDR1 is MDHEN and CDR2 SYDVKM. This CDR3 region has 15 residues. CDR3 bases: TGTGCCAGCAGTTTCCCTGACAGGGGGAAGCAGCCCCAGCATTTT. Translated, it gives CASSFPDRGKQPQHF.

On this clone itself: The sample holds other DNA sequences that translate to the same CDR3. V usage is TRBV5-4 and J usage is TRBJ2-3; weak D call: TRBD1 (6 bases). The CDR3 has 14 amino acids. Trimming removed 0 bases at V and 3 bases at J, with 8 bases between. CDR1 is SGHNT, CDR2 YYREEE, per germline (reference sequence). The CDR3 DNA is TGTGCCAGCAGCTTGGATACAGGGACAGATACGCAGTATTTT. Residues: CASSLDTGTDTQYF. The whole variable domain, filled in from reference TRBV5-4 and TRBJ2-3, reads ETGVTQSPTHLIKTRGQQVTLRCSSQSGHNTVSWYQQALGQGPQFIFQYYREEENGRGNFPPRFSGLQFPNYSSELNVNALELDDSALYLCASSLDTGTDTQYFGPGTRLTVL.

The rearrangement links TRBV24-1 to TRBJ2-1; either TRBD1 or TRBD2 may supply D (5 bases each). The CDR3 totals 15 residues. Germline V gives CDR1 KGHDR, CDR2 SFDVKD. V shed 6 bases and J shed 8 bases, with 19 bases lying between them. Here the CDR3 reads CATSPTGTNSDEQFF. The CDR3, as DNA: TGTGCCACCAGTCCCACCGGGACCAACTCCGATGAGCAGTTCTTC.

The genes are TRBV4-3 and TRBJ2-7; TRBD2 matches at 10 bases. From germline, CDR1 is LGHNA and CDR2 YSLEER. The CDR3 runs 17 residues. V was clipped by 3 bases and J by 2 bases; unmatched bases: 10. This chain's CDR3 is CASSQFHLGLAAYEQYV. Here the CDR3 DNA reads TGCGCCAGCAGCCAGTTCCACCTAGGACTAGCGGCCTACGAGCAGTACGTC.

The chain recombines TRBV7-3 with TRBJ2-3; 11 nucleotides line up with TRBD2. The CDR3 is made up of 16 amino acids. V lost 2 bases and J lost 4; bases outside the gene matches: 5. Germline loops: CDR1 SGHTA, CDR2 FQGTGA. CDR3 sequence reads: CASSLDLAGGSDTQYF. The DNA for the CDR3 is TGTGCCAGCAGCTTAGACCTAGCGGGGGGATCAGATACGCAGTATTTT.